This record concerns one T cell receptor (beta chain) sequence. Antigen specificity is unknown. The sample belongs to a study of siplizumab effects on memory and regulatory T cells. Study-wide findings and caveats: Significant reduction of alloreactive sequences traceable to unstimulated CD4+ memory cells was observed with siplizumab. An assignable naive or memory phenotype was lacking in roughly 80-95% of proliferating CD4+ or CD8+ clones. Proliferating Tregs taken from siplizumab cultures were not shown to have a confirmed suppressive function.

Germline V gene sequence: CDR1 SGHAT, CDR2 FQNNGV. The CDR3 has 10 residues. V was cut by 10 bases and J by 5 bases, with 7 bases left in between. The table came from immunoSEQ multiplex PCR; TCRdb's copy has only in-frame clones and leaves some out. This table holds around 100,000 clones, over 90% found once. Sequencing was done on a sample of non-Treg CD4+ T cells sorted from blood. V and J are TRBV11-2 and TRBJ2-3, with unresolved D. This clonotype was obtained from a human donor in good health. In DNA form, the CDR3 reads TGTGCCATCCGAAGAGATACGCAGTATTTT. This translates into CAIRRDTQYF.